This is a list of T cell receptor beta chains from one sample in a study of blood T cell repertoires in COVID-19. Assay used: immunoSEQ multiplex PCR; TCRdb lists only in-frame clones, some missing. This table holds 25,000 to 30,000 clones, 85% to 90% found once. Sequences were obtained from peripheral blood. The receptors were sampled from a man in his sixties with acute or convalescent COVID-19. CDR3s include the opening cysteine and the closing phenylalanine or tryptophan. D genes are given only for firm matches. Only part of the rows carry a size: once, few, many, or a class if the clone is expanded.

CDR3 DNA | CDR3 protein | J gene | V gene | D gene | clone size
TGTGCCAGCAGAGATGGACAGGGGATGGACACCATATATTTT | CASRDGQGMDTIYF | TRBJ1-3 | TRBV7-9 | TRBD1 | -
TGTGCCAGCAGTGAAGACAGCCCCCCGTGGGAAAAACTGTTTTTT | CASSEDSPPWEKLFF | TRBJ1-4 | TRBV2 | - | -
TGTGCCAGCAGCGTTTATAAGGGGGCGAATTCACCCCTCCACTTT | CASSVYKGANSPLHF | TRBJ1-6 | TRBV9 | TRBD1 | -
TGTGCCAGCAGCCTGAATGCAGGGAGGTATGGCTACACCTTC | CASSLNAGRYGYTF | TRBJ1-2 | TRBV7-8 | - | -
TGCAGCGTTGGGGTTATGGCGGAATCTAGCACAGATACGCAGTATTTT | CSVGVMAESSTDTQYF | TRBJ2-3 | TRBV29-1 | - | -
TGTGCCTGGAAAGGTTTGGCAGGGGCCCAGTACTTC | CAWKGLAGAQYF | TRBJ2-5 | TRBV30 | - | -
TGTGCCAGCAGCGCGCTGAGTGATACGCAGTATTTT | CASSALSDTQYF | TRBJ2-3 | TRBV7-9 | - | -
TGTGCCAGCAGTTTGAGTTGGACTAGGTCACCCCTCCACTTT | CASSLSWTRSPLHF | TRBJ1-6 | TRBV27 | - | -
TGTGCCAGCTCAACGGGACAGGGCTACGAGCAGTACTTC | CASSTGQGYEQYF | TRBJ2-7 | TRBV18 | TRBD1 | -
TGTGCCAGCACCATACAGGGGTACGGGAATTCACCCCTCCACTTT | CASTIQGYGNSPLHF | TRBJ1-6 | TRBV27 | TRBD1 | -
TGTGCCAGCAGCTATACAGGGGGGCATTCACCCCTCCACTTT | CASSYTGGHSPLHF | TRBJ1-6 | TRBV7-9 | TRBD1 | -
TGCAGCGTTGAAGAGGAGGGAGTTGGGTACGAGCAGTACTTC | CSVEEEGVGYEQYF | TRBJ2-7 | TRBV29-1 | - | -
TGCGCCAGCAGGACAGGGACCATGAACACTGAAGCTTTCTTT | CASRTGTMNTEAFF | TRBJ1-1 | TRBV5-1 | TRBD1 | -
TGCAGCGTAGCAGACACAGGGGGGGACACTGAAGCTTTCTTT | CSVADTGGDTEAFF | TRBJ1-1 | TRBV29-1 | TRBD1 | -
TGTGCCAGCAGTTACTCGGTTTCTAGGGGACTAGCGGGAAGCTCCTACGAGCAGTACTTC | CASSYSVSRGLAGSSYEQYF | TRBJ2-7 | TRBV6-2/TRBV6-3 | TRBD2 | -
TGTGCCAGCAGCCAGTACACAGGGGCACGAGGCTACACCTTC | CASSQYTGARGYTF | TRBJ1-2 | TRBV3-1/TRBV3-2 | TRBD1 | -
TGTGCCAGCAGCGCTGACAGGTACTACGAGCAGTACTTC | CASSADRYYEQYF | TRBJ2-7 | TRBV5-6 | - | -
TGCGCCAGCAGCTTTGTGGGCAGGGAGGAGTACGAGCAGTACTTC | CASSFVGREEYEQYF | TRBJ2-7 | TRBV5-1 | - | few
TGTGCCAGCCGAAACTCACTAGCGGGTTACGAGCAGTACTTC | CASRNSLAGYEQYF | TRBJ2-7 | TRBV2 | TRBD2 | -
TGTGCCAGCAGTTCTGGCCTGGGGGCAAATAATTCACCCCTCCACTTT | CASSSGLGANNSPLHF | TRBJ1-6 | TRBV27 | - | -
TGCGCCAGCAGCCAAGAGGGCGGGACAGGGGGTGTCTATGGCTACACCTTC | CASSQEGGTGGVYGYTF | TRBJ1-2 | TRBV4-1 | TRBD1 | -
TGTGCCAGCAGCCTGGGGGACAGTCGGTATTATGGCTACACCTTC | CASSLGDSRYYGYTF | TRBJ1-2 | TRBV14 | TRBD1 | -
TGTGCCAGCAGCGAGACAGGTTTAAACACTGAAGCTTTCTTT | CASSETGLNTEAFF | TRBJ1-1 | TRBV7-2 | - | once
TGCGCCAGCAGCTACGCAGGGACTAACACTGAAGCTTTCTTT | CASSYAGTNTEAFF | TRBJ1-1 | TRBV5-1 | - | -
TGTGCCAGCAGTGAAGGGGCGGGCGAGCAGTACTTC | CASSEGAGEQYF | TRBJ2-7 | TRBV2 | - | -
TGTGCCAGCAGTGAGGGGGCTCTGAACACAGATACGCAGTATTTT | CASSEGALNTDTQYF | TRBJ2-3 | TRBV6-1 | - | few
TGTGCCAGCTCACCCCAACAGGGGGCTGAGACCCAGCATTTT | CASSPQQGAETQHF | TRBJ1-5 | TRBV18 | TRBD1 | -
TGTGCCAGCAGCTCTAGGACAAGCTACGAGCAGTACTTC | CASSSRTSYEQYF | TRBJ2-7 | TRBV7-9 | - | -
TGTGCCAGCAGCTTGATAACAGGCCAAGAGACCCAGTACTTC | CASSLITGQETQYF | TRBJ2-5 | TRBV5-6 | - | -
TGTGCCAGCAGGGGGACTAGCGGGGGTAACAATGAGCAGTTCTTC | CASRGTSGGNNEQFF | TRBJ2-1 | TRBV2 | TRBD2 | -
TGTGCCAGCAGTAGACAGAGCACCGGGGAGCTGTTTTTT | CASSRQSTGELFF | TRBJ2-2 | TRBV6-5 | - | -
TGTGCCAGCAGTCAAGACAGGGGGAGGACGAACACTGAAGCTTTCTTT | CASSQDRGRTNTEAFF | TRBJ1-1 | TRBV27 | TRBD1 | -
TGTGCCAGCAGGCAGGGGAGTCAAGAGACCCAGTACTTC | CASRQGSQETQYF | TRBJ2-5 | TRBV3-1/TRBV3-2 | - | -
TGTGCCAGCAGCCAAGATTTACAGGGGGCGAGGGGCTACACCTTC | CASSQDLQGARGYTF | TRBJ1-2 | TRBV4-2 | TRBD1 | few
TGTGCCAGCAGTGAATCGGCGGGTAAAAGAGGGTATGGCTACACCTTC | CASSESAGKRGYGYTF | TRBJ1-2 | TRBV6-1 | - | -
TGTGCCAGCAGAATCCTAGCGGGTCAGCCCCAGCATTTT | CASRILAGQPQHF | TRBJ1-5 | TRBV28 | - | once
TGTGCCACCAGTGATTTCCTCCCTATGGAGGGAAGAACCGGGGAGCTGTTTTTT | CATSDFLPMEGRTGELFF | TRBJ2-2 | TRBV24-1 | - | -
TGTGCCAGCAGCCGGACAGGGAGTTACGAAAAACTGTTTTTT | CASSRTGSYEKLFF | TRBJ1-4 | TRBV6-5 | TRBD1 | -
TGTGCCAGCCTTTCCAGGGGACAGGTTAACAATGAGCAGTTCTTC | CASLSRGQVNNEQFF | TRBJ2-1 | TRBV27 | TRBD1 | -
TGCAGTGCTAGTATTGTGGGCCCCTATGGCTACACCTTC | CSASIVGPYGYTF | TRBJ1-2 | TRBV20-1 | - | -
TGTGCCAGTAGTACCCAGGGACAGGGAAATCAGCCCCAGCATTTT | CASSTQGQGNQPQHF | TRBJ1-5 | TRBV19 | TRBD1 | -
TGTGCCAGTAGCCGAGGACAGGCCAGGAGGAACACTGAAGCTTTCTTT | CASSRGQARRNTEAFF | TRBJ1-1 | TRBV19 | TRBD1 | -
TGTGCCAGCAGCCAAGGTCCCTTGATGGGAGATTTCACAGATACGCAGTATTTT | CASSQGPLMGDFTDTQYF | TRBJ2-3 | TRBV14 | - | -
TGTGCCAGCAGATCGACAGGGGGACCCGTCGAGACCCAGTACTTC | CASRSTGGPVETQYF | TRBJ2-5 | TRBV7-8 | TRBD1 | -
TGTGCCAGTGCTCCCGGGGGACTAGTCTACGAGCAGTACTTC | CASAPGGLVYEQYF | TRBJ2-7 | TRBV19 | TRBD2 | -
TGTGCCAGCAGCGTAGGGCCCGAACTAGCGGGAAGCTACAATGAGCAGTTCTTC | CASSVGPELAGSYNEQFF | TRBJ2-1 | TRBV9 | TRBD2 | once
TGTGCCAGCAGCTTAGCGCGGGAGGGTTGGACTGAAGCTTTCTTT | CASSLAREGWTEAFF | TRBJ1-1 | TRBV7-2 | - | -
TGTGCCAGTAGTGATGGGACAGGGGACAATCAGCCCCAGCATTTT | CASSDGTGDNQPQHF | TRBJ1-5 | TRBV19 | TRBD1 | -
TGTGCCAGCAGCCAATTGGGAGTATCCCCCAGGGGTGAAAAACTGTTTTTT | CASSQLGVSPRGEKLFF | TRBJ1-4 | TRBV3-1/TRBV3-2 | - | once
TGCAGCGTGGGACAGGGAGGCTATGGCTACACCTTC | CSVGQGGYGYTF | TRBJ1-2 | TRBV29-1 | TRBD1 | -
TGTGCCAGCAGCGTTTCCGGGACTAGCGGGAGTAGTGAGCAGTTCTTC | CASSVSGTSGSSEQFF | TRBJ2-1 | TRBV9 | TRBD2 | -
TGTGCCAGCAGCCCTAGGGACAGTTCCTACGAGCAGTACTTC | CASSPRDSSYEQYF | TRBJ2-7 | TRBV4-2 | TRBD1 | -
TGCGCCAGCAGCAGAGAGCCTAATGAAAAACTGTTTTTT | CASSREPNEKLFF | TRBJ1-4 | TRBV5-1 | - | -
TGTGCCAGCAGCAAAGGGACTCTAGACACCGGGGAGCTGTTTTTT | CASSKGTLDTGELFF | TRBJ2-2 | TRBV2 | - | -
TGTGCCAGCAGCCAAGACTTACAGGGGTGGCCCCTCCACTTT | CASSQDLQGWPLHF | TRBJ1-6 | TRBV4-2 | TRBD1 | once
TGTGCCAGCCATAGACAGGGGCGCAATTCACCCCTCCACTTT | CASHRQGRNSPLHF | TRBJ1-6 | TRBV28 | TRBD1 | -
TGTGCCAGCAGTGATTGGCGCCAGGGTAATGAGCAGTTCTTC | CASSDWRQGNEQFF | TRBJ2-1 | TRBV6-1 | - | -